A selection of T cell receptor beta chains follows, all from one sample in a study of blood T cell repertoires in COVID-19. Data came from immunoSEQ multiplex PCR; TCRdb stores just in-frame clones and leaves some out. The sample records some 200,000 clones, 84% being singletons. The sequencing sample was made of peripheral blood. The receptors were gathered from a woman aged 50 to 65 with active or convalescent COVID-19. The CDR3 runs from the conserved cysteine through the conserved F or W.

V	J	length	CDR3
TRBV10-1	TRBJ2-5	14	CASSERDKQETQYF
TRBV6-1	TRBJ2-6	14	CASSDNSGANVLTF
TRBV5-1	TRBJ2-7	14	CASSTTPGQVGQYF
TRBV18	TRBJ2-7	15	CASSPGLAGPYEQYF
TRBV27	TRBJ2-1	15	CASTIAGSSYNEQFF
TRBV5-1	TRBJ2-3	11	CASRRTDTQYF
TRBV6-5	TRBJ1-4	14	CASRLAGGNEKLFF
TRBV5-4	TRBJ1-2	16	CASSLARRDRDYGYTF
TRBV3-1/TRBV3-2	TRBJ2-5	15	CASSQRSSRPETQYF
TRBV29-1	TRBJ1-2	14	CSVEIIYIPYGYTF
TRBV5-1	TRBJ1-5	15	CASSLEGSWGQPQHF
TRBV4-2	TRBJ1-1	14	CASSQPAGVVEAFF
TRBV19	TRBJ1-2	17	CASSLIPGQALPYGYTF
TRBV27	TRBJ2-2	13	CASSLYLSGELFF
TRBV7-6	TRBJ2-3	15	CASSISGSITDTQYF
TRBV29-1	TRBJ1-1	12	CSVGSLNTEAFF
TRBV29-1	TRBJ1-4	12	CSVVGRAEKLFF
TRBV10-3	TRBJ1-1	14	CAISGTVAGTEAFF
TRBV12-3/TRBV12-4	TRBJ2-1	13	CASSFGQGTEQFF
TRBV12-3/TRBV12-4	TRBJ1-1	11	CASSGQAEAFF
TRBV2	TRBJ1-6	15	CASSEFGRGNSPLHF
TRBV11-2	TRBJ2-3	18	CASSLEGTGTTRTDTQYF
TRBV19	TRBJ1-2	12	CASSDRDYGYTF
TRBV11-2	TRBJ1-1	14	CASSLTGPRTEAFF
TRBV21-1	TRBJ2-6	17	CASSKGERAAGANVLTF
TRBV6-6	TRBJ1-4	12	CATGNRGEKLFF
TRBV11-2	TRBJ2-7	16	CASSWTSGGVPYEQYF
TRBV6-2/TRBV6-3	TRBJ2-7	21	CASSWGTGAGTSGRRAYEQYF
TRBV9	TRBJ2-1	14	CASSFSGSYNEQFF